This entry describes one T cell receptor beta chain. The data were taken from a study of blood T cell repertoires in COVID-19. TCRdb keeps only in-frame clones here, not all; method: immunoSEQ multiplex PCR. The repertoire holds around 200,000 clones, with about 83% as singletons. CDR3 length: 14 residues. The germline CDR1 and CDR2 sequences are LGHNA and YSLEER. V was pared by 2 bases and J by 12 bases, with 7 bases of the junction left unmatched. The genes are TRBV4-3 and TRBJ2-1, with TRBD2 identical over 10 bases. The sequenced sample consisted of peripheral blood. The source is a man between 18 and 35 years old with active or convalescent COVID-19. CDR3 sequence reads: CASSQRTSGEGQFF. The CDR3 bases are TGCGCCAGCAGCCAAAGGACTAGCGGCGAGGGGCAGTTCTTC.